Listed below are T cell receptor beta chains from one sample, sequenced in a study of shared clonotypes between healthy human individuals. The data were produced by immunoSEQ multiplex PCR, yet TCRdb's version contains in-frame clones alone and is incomplete. The sample contains some 700,000 clones, about 92% of which appear only once. The sequenced material came from memory CD8+ T cells from PBMCs. These receptor sequences come from a man between 18 and 35 years old in good health. Some clones in this sample may be carry-over from other donors' samples. The CDR3 runs from the conserved cysteine through the conserved F or W. Fields, in order: V gene, J gene, D gene, clone size, CDR3 protein, CDR3 DNA. A D gene is named only where the DNA matches it firmly. Clone size is not always given. Where it is, it says once, few, many or a class for expanded clones.

V: TRBV11-2; J: TRBJ2-7; D: .; size: few; CDR3: CASSSPRTGGWHEQYF; DNA: TGTGCCAGCAGCTCTCCCAGAACGGGGGGCTGGCACGAGCAGTACTTC
V: TRBV12-5; J: TRBJ2-5; D: TRBD2; size: .; CDR3: CASASWGGETQYF; DNA: TGTGCTAGTGCGAGTTGGGGGGGGGAGACCCAGTACTTC
V: TRBV19; J: TRBJ2-1; D: TRBD1; size: .; CDR3: CASSPKQGANEQFF; DNA: TGTGCCAGTAGTCCAAAACAGGGGGCCAATGAGCAGTTCTTC
V: TRBV6-5; J: TRBJ1-2; D: .; size: .; CDR3: CASSLTVFYGYTF; DNA: TGTGCCAGCAGCCTGACAGTTTTCTATGGCTACACCTTC
V: TRBV9; J: TRBJ2-1; D: TRBD2; size: .; CDR3: CASSVKRESSYNEQFF; DNA: TGTGCCAGCAGCGTAAAGCGGGAGAGCTCCTACAATGAGCAGTTCTTC
V: TRBV19; J: TRBJ2-4; D: TRBD1; size: .; CDR3: CATRDRGEMKNIQYF; DNA: TGTGCCACCCGGGACAGGGGAGAGATGAAAAACATTCAGTACTTC
V: TRBV28; J: TRBJ2-7; D: TRBD1; size: .; CDR3: CASRAGTGAYEQYF; DNA: TGTGCCAGCAGGGCCGGGACAGGGGCCTACGAGCAGTACTTC
V: TRBV4-2; J: TRBJ2-5; D: TRBD2; size: .; CDR3: CASSPAAREGRQWAQYF; DNA: TGTGCCAGCAGCCCAGCCGCGCGGGAGGGCCGCCAATGGGCCCAGTACTTC
V: TRBV6-1; J: TRBJ2-1; D: .; size: .; CDR3: CASRRLESPSVEQFF; DNA: TGTGCCAGCAGACGGCTAGAGAGCCCTAGCGTTGAGCAGTTCTTC
V: TRBV4-2; J: TRBJ2-7; D: TRBD1; size: .; CDR3: CASSHIGRDREYSYEQYF; DNA: TGTGCCAGCAGCCACATAGGGAGAGACAGGGAGTACTCCTACGAGCAGTACTTC
V: TRBV27; J: TRBJ2-7; D: .; size: .; CDR3: CASSLNAESSYEQYF; DNA: TGTGCCAGCAGTTTGAATGCGGAAAGCTCCTACGAGCAGTACTTC
V: TRBV27; J: TRBJ1-1; D: TRBD1; size: .; CDR3: CASVGQGGTEAFF; DNA: TGTGCCAGCGTTGGACAGGGCGGCACTGAAGCTTTCTTT
V: TRBV9; J: TRBJ2-2; D: .; size: .; CDR3: CASSSRGGELFF; DNA: TGTGCCAGCAGCTCGCGGGGCGGGGAGCTGTTTTTT
V: TRBV18; J: TRBJ2-1; D: TRBD2; size: .; CDR3: CASSPAGGWANEQFF; DNA: TGTGCCAGCTCACCCGCGGGGGGTTGGGCCAATGAGCAGTTCTTC
V: TRBV27; J: TRBJ2-3; D: TRBD2; size: .; CDR3: CASSSLGIAGYIDTQYF; DNA: TGTGCCAGCAGTTCCCTCGGGATAGCGGGATACATAGATACGCAGTATTTT
V: TRBV14; J: TRBJ2-1; D: TRBD2; size: .; CDR3: CASSHLLAGEDHEQFF; DNA: TGTGCCAGCAGCCACTTGCTAGCGGGAGAGGACCATGAGCAGTTCTTC
V: TRBV14; J: TRBJ1-2; D: .; size: .; CDR3: CASSQEVRSLYTF; DNA: TGTGCCAGCAGCCAAGAAGTCCGAAGCCTCTACACCTTC
V: TRBV4-2; J: TRBJ2-7; D: TRBD1; size: .; CDR3: CASSQGGQGRYEQYF; DNA: TGTGCCAGCAGCCAAGGGGGACAGGGCCGCTACGAGCAGTACTTC
V: TRBV7-9; J: TRBJ2-7; D: TRBD2; size: .; CDR3: CASSFSGDTYEQYF; DNA: TGTGCCAGCAGCTTTAGCGGGGATACCTACGAGCAGTACTTC
V: TRBV6-5; J: TRBJ2-1; D: TRBD2; size: .; CDR3: CASGRVWRDNEQFF; DNA: TGTGCCAGCGGGAGGGTTTGGCGAGACAATGAGCAGTTCTTC
V: TRBV28; J: TRBJ1-3; D: TRBD1; size: .; CDR3: CASSLGQGASGNTIYF; DNA: TGTGCCAGCAGTCTCGGACAGGGGGCCTCTGGAAACACCATATATTTT
V: TRBV2; J: TRBJ1-2; D: .; size: .; CDR3: CAKAGDYYGYTF; DNA: TGTGCAAAAGCTGGGGACTACTATGGCTACACCTTC
V: TRBV19; J: TRBJ2-7; D: TRBD2; size: .; CDR3: CASTEGRRLAGGEQYF; DNA: TGTGCCAGTACCGAGGGGAGGAGACTAGCGGGAGGCGAGCAGTACTTC
V: TRBV5-6; J: TRBJ2-1; D: .; size: .; CDR3: CASRRMGNEQFF; DNA: TGTGCCAGCCGCCGCATGGGCAATGAGCAGTTCTTC
V: TRBV27; J: TRBJ2-7; D: TRBD1; size: .; CDR3: CASHARTGGLYEQYF; DNA: TGTGCCAGCCACGCCCGGACAGGGGGGTTGTACGAGCAGTACTTC
V: TRBV9; J: TRBJ2-7; D: TRBD1; size: .; CDR3: CASSATTGLYEQYF; DNA: TGTGCCAGCAGCGCGACGACAGGGCTCTACGAGCAGTACTTC
V: TRBV5-1; J: TRBJ2-7; D: .; size: .; CDR3: CASSLRSGFEQYF; DNA: TGCGCCAGCAGCTTACGGAGTGGGTTCGAGCAGTACTTC
V: TRBV7-2; J: TRBJ2-5; D: TRBD2; size: .; CDR3: CASSFWEGRTQYF; DNA: TGTGCCAGCAGCTTTTGGGAGGGCCGCACCCAGTACTTC
V: TRBV28; J: TRBJ2-2; D: .; size: .; CDR3: CATRNTGELFF; DNA: TGTGCCACTAGGAACACCGGGGAGCTGTTTTTT
V: TRBV6-5; J: TRBJ1-2; D: .; size: .; CDR3: CASSYKYFGQDGYTF; DNA: TGTGCCAGCAGTTACAAATATTTTGGGCAGGATGGCTACACCTTC
V: TRBV14; J: TRBJ2-1; D: TRBD1; size: .; CDR3: CASSPGGGQGDSRVYYNEQFF; DNA: TGTGCCAGCAGCCCTGGGGGGGGACAGGGAGACTCCCGCGTCTACTACAATGAGCAGTTCTTC
V: TRBV19; J: TRBJ1-5; D: TRBD1; size: few; CDR3: CASQYRGTQPQHF; DNA: TGTGCCAGCCAATACAGGGGGACTCAGCCCCAGCATTTT
V: TRBV6-5; J: TRBJ1-2; D: .; size: many; CDR3: CASSSPMAPAPYGYTF; DNA: TGTGCCAGCAGTTCGCCTATGGCCCCGGCGCCCTATGGCTACACCTTC
V: TRBV27; J: TRBJ2-1; D: TRBD1; size: once; CDR3: CASNNRGSYNEQFF; DNA: TGTGCCAGCAACAACAGGGGCTCCTACAATGAGCAGTTCTTC
V: TRBV7-9; J: TRBJ1-2; D: .; size: .; CDR3: CASSLGPGGQNGYTF; DNA: TGTGCCAGCAGCTTGGGCCCTGGGGGGCAGAATGGCTACACCTTC
V: TRBV13; J: TRBJ2-1; D: .; size: .; CDR3: CASSLLGTSYNEQFF; DNA: TGTGCCAGCAGCTTATTGGGAACCTCCTACAATGAGCAGTTCTTC
V: TRBV7-9; J: TRBJ2-7; D: TRBD1; size: .; CDR3: CASSFGDSSYEQYF; DNA: TGTGCCAGCAGCTTCGGGGACAGCTCCTACGAGCAGTACTTC
V: TRBV7-8; J: TRBJ1-5; D: TRBD1; size: .; CDR3: CASSPTPPGTGSSNQPQHF; DNA: TGTGCCAGCAGCCCTACCCCACCTGGGACAGGGAGTAGCAATCAGCCCCAGCATTTT
V: TRBV27; J: TRBJ1-2; D: .; size: few; CDR3: CASRGFDRPYGYTF; DNA: TGTGCCAGCAGGGGGTTTGACAGGCCCTATGGCTACACCTTC
V: TRBV29-1; J: TRBJ2-1; D: .; size: .; CDR3: CSVAGARDNEQFF; DNA: TGCAGCGTTGCAGGGGCCAGAGACAATGAGCAGTTCTTC
V: TRBV28; J: TRBJ2-5; D: .; size: .; CDR3: CASSSPREGFQAETQYF; DNA: TGTGCCAGCAGTTCCCCCAGAGAAGGATTCCAAGCGGAGACCCAGTACTTC
V: TRBV27; J: TRBJ2-3; D: .; size: .; CDR3: CASSKGDTQYF; DNA: TGTGCCAGCTCAAAGGGGGATACGCAGTATTTT